What follows is one T cell receptor (beta chain) and its context. What it recognizes is unknown. This sample is drawn from a study of cytotoxic CD8 clonotypes in ibrutinib-treated CLL. Trimming shortened V by 5 bases and J by 4 bases, and 10 bases separated the two germline ends. Germline V gene sequence: CDR1 SGHRS, CDR2 YFSETQ. This CDR3 has 13 residues. General observations from the study: Public clonotypes occurred uncommonly; on treatment, they contracted or remained stable.

Assay used: immunoSEQ multiplex PCR; TCRdb lists only in-frame clones, some missing. Among 200,000 to 250,000 clones, approximately 79% were seen once, and the ten largest hold 10% to 12%. This sample comprised PBMCs, obtained after 12 months of ibrutinib treatment. The clonotype comes from a human donor with chronic lymphocytic leukemia. The V and J genes are TRBV5-1 and TRBJ1-5; maybe TRBD1 (5 bases). The CDR3 loop is CASRQTDNQPQHF. The CDR3, as DNA: TGCGCCAGCAGGCAGACAGATAATCAGCCCCAGCATTTT.